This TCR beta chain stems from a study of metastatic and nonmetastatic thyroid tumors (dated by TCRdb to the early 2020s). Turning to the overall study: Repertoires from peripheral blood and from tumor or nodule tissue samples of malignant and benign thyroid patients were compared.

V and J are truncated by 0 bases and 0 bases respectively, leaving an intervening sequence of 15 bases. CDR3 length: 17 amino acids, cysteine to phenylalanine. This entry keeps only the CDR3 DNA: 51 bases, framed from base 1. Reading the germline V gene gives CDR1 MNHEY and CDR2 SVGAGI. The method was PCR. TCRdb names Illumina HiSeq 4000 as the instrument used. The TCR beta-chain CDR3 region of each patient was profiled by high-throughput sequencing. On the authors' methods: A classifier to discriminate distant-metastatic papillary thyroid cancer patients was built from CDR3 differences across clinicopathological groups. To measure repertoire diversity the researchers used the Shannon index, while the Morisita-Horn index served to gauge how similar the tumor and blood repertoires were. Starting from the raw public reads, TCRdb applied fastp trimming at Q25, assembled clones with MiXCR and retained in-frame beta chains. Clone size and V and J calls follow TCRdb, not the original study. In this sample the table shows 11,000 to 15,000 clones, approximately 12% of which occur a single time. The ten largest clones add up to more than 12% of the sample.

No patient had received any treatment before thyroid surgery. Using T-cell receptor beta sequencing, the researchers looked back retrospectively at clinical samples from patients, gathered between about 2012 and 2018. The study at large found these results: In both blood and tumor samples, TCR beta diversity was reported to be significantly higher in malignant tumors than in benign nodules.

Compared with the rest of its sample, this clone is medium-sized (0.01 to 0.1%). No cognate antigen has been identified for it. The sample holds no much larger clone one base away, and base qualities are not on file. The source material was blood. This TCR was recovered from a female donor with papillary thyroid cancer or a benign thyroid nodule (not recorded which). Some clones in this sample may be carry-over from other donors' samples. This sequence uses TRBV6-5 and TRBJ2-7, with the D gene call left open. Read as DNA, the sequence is TGTGCCAGCAGTTACTCGATACAGATAAGTAGCTCCTACGAGCAGTACTTC. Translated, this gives CASSYSIQISSSYEQYF.